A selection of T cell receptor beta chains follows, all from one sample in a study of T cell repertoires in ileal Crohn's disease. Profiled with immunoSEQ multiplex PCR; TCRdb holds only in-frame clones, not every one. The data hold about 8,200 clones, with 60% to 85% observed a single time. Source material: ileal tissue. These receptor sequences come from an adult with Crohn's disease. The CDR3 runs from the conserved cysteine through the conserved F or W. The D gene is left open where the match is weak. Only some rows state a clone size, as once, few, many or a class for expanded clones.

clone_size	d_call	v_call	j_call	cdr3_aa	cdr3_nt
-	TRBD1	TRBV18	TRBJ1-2	CASSPGTGKGYTF	TGTGCCAGCTCACCGGGGACAGGAAAGGGCTACACCTTC
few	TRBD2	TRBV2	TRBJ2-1	CASKGRGAGVINEQFF	TGTGCCAGCAAGGGCAGAGGAGCGGGGGTCATCAATGAGCAGTTCTTC
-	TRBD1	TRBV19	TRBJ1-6	CASTPLDRARNKDNSPLHF	TGTGCCAGTACTCCCCTCGACAGGGCGAGGAATAAGGATAATTCACCCCTCCACTTT
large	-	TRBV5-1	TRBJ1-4	CASSLGSGTSIDGEKLFF	TGCGCCAGCAGCCTTGGATCCGGGACATCCATCGACGGTGAAAAACTGTTTTTT
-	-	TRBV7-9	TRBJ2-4	CASSLTAGLAKNIQYF	TGTGCCAGCAGCTTAACCGCAGGGCTAGCCAAAAACATTCAGTACTTC
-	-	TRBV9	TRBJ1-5	CASSEGIGGAQPQHF	TGTGCCAGCAGCGAGGGGATCGGGGGGGCTCAGCCCCAGCATTTT
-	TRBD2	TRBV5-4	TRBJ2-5	CASSPTMTSGGAGTQYF	TGTGCCAGCAGCCCGACTATGACTAGCGGGGGGGCCGGGACCCAGTACTTC
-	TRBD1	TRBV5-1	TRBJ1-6	CASSPDGQVNSPLHF	TGCGCCAGCAGCCCGGATGGACAGGTCAATTCACCCCTCCACTTT
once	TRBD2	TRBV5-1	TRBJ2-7	CASSRSGAISYEQYF	TGCGCCAGCAGTCGTAGCGGGGCGATATCCTACGAGCAGTACTTC
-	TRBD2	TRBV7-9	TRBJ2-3	CASSLVAGGTDTQYF	TGTGCCAGCAGCTTAGTAGCGGGGGGCACAGATACGCAGTATTTT
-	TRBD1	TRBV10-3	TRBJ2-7	CAISVDRGPAYEQYF	TGTGCCATCAGTGTGGACAGGGGGCCAGCCTACGAGCAGTACTTC
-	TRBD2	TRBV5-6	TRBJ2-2	CASGTTSGSTGELFF	TGTGCCAGCGGGACGACTAGCGGGTCGACCGGGGAGCTGTTTTTT
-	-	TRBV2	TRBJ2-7	CASTLLYEQYF	TGTGCCAGCACCCTACTTTACGAGCAGTACTTC
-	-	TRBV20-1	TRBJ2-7	CSAGGQREYF	TGCAGTGCTGGGGGACAAAGGGAGTACTTC
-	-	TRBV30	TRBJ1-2	CAWSVRGGWDTVYGYTF	TGTGCCTGGAGTGTAAGGGGGGGGTGGGACACCGTCTATGGCTACACCTTC
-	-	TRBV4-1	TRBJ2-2	CASSSRNTGELFF	TGCGCCAGCAGCTCCAGGAACACCGGGGAGCTGTTTTTT
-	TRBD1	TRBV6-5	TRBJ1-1	CASSYMDRPEAFF	TGTGCCAGCAGTTACATGGACAGGCCGGAAGCTTTCTTT
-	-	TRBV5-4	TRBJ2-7	CASSPSRRMVTDEQYF	TGTGCCAGCAGCCCTTCTCGGAGAATGGTCACCGACGAGCAGTACTTC
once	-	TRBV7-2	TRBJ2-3	CASSLIRADTQYF	TGTGCCAGCAGCCTAATCCGCGCAGATACGCAGTATTTT
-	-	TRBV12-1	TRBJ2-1	CASSFFLAWYNEQFF	TGTGCCAGCAGCTTTTTCCTAGCTTGGTACAATGAGCAGTTCTTC
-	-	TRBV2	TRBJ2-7	CASSEPRGPYSYEQYF	TGTGCCAGCAGTGAACCGCGGGGGCCCTACTCCTACGAGCAGTACTTC
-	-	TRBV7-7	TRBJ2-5	CASSPGRGGQTQYF	TGTGCTAGCAGCCCAGGACGGGGTGGGCAGACCCAGTACTTC
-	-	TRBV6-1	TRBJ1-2	CASSEGLGYTF	TGTGCCAGCAGCGAAGGACTGGGCTACACCTTC
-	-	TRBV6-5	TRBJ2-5	CASTGEGTQYF	TGTGCCAGCACGGGTGAGGGGACCCAGTACTTC
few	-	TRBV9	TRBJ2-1	CASSEGYEQFF	TGTGCCAGCAGCGAGGGGTATGAGCAGTTCTTC
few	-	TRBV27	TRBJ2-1	CASSIYPTSRNEQFF	TGTGCCAGCAGTATCTACCCGACTAGTAGGAATGAGCAGTTCTTC
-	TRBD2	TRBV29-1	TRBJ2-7	CSVPGTSSYEQYF	TGCAGCGTCCCCGGGACTAGCTCCTACGAGCAGTACTTC
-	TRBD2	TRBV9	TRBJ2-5	CASSVDGTTPGTQYF	TGTGCCAGCAGCGTAGATGGGACTACCCCAGGGACCCAGTACTTC
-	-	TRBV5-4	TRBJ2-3	CASSFLGGALTDTQYF	TGTGCCAGCAGCTTTTTGGGGGGGGCTTTAACAGATACGCAGTATTTT
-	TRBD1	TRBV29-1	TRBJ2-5	CSATGTGGWETQYF	TGCAGCGCTACCGGGACAGGGGGCTGGGAGACCCAGTACTTC
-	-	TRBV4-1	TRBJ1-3	CASSQDPVQESSGNTIYF	TGCGCCAGCAGCCAAGATCCGGTACAGGAGAGCTCTGGAAACACCATATATTTT
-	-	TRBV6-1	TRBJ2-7	CASSVEGSYEQYF	TGTGCCAGCAGCGTCGAGGGCTCCTACGAGCAGTACTTC
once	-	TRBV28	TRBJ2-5	CASSLSGTQETQYF	TGTGCCAGCAGTTTATCGGGGACTCAAGAGACCCAGTACTTC
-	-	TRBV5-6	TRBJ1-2	CASSLLRRSYGYTF	TGTGCCAGCAGCTTACTACGACGGTCCTATGGCTACACCTTC
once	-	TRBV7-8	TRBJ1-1	CASSSRQAANTEAFF	TGTGCCAGCAGCTCACGACAGGCAGCGAACACTGAAGCTTTCTTT
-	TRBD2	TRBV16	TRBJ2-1	CASSQSTSGGDNNEQFF	TGTGCCAGCAGCCAATCGACTAGCGGGGGGGATAACAATGAGCAGTTCTTC
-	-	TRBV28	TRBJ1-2	CASRSPTVNYGYTF	TGTGCCAGCAGGAGTCCGACAGTTAACTATGGCTACACCTTC
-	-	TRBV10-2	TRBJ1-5	CASSDSDSNQPQHF	TGCGCCAGCTCGGACAGCGATAGCAATCAGCCCCAGCATTTT
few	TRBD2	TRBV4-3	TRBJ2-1	CASSQVGGGGYNEQFF	TGCGCCAGCAGCCAAGTGGGCGGCGGGGGCTACAATGAGCAGTTCTTC
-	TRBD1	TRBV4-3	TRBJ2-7	CASSQERPGQGTYEQYF	TGCGCCAGCAGCCAAGAACGGCCGGGACAGGGGACCTACGAGCAGTACTTC
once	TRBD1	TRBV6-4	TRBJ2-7	CASRPGQRFYEQYF	TGTGCCAGCAGGCCGGGACAGAGGTTCTACGAGCAGTACTTC
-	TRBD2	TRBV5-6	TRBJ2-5	CASSPGLAETQYF	TGTGCCAGCAGCCCGGGACTAGCGGAGACCCAGTACTTC